The clone carrying this T cell receptor (beta chain) was observed a single time. One end of the junction is discordant with germline, which a read error may explain. This record comes from a study of blood T cells in healthy people across ages. CDR1 is KGHSH and CDR2 is LQKENI in the germline V gene. The CDR3 spans 14 residues. With a J-beta primer mix and a sample-barcoded 5' primer, a second PCR ran roughly 6 to 11 cycles. In TCRdb, the 5' RACE reads were re-called with MiXCR into one record per CDR3 protein. The sample records 750,000 to 850,000 distinct CDR3 sequences, approximately 25% being singletons. This sample was shared with a second study, whose subject was T cells of mothers and their children.

The TCR comes from a boy younger than 18 in good health. This chain connects TRBV18 to TRBJ2-5; D is unresolved. The DNA end favors TRBJ2-7, so the J call may be wrong. The sequencing sample was made of blood. CDR3 amino acids: CASSPERLSYEQYF. Written as DNA, the CDR3 is TGCGCCAGCTCACCAGAGCGACTCTCCTACGAGCAGTACTTC.